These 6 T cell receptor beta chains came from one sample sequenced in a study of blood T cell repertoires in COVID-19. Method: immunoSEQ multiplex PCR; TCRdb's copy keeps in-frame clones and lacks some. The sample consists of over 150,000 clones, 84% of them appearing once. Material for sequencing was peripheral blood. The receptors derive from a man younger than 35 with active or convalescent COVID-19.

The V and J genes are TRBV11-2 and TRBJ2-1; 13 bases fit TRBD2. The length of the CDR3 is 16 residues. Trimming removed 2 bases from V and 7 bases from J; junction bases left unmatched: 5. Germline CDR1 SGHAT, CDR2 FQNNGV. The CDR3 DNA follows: TGTGCCAGCAGCTTAAGTACTAGCGGGAGGGCAAATGAGCAGTTCTTC. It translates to CASSLSTSGRANEQFF.

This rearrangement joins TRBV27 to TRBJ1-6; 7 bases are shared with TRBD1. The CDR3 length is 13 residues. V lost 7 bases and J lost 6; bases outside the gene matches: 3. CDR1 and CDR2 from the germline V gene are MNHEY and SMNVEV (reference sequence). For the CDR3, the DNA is TGTGCCAGCACCACAGGGGTTAATTCACCCCTCCACTTT. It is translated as CASTTGVNSPLHF.

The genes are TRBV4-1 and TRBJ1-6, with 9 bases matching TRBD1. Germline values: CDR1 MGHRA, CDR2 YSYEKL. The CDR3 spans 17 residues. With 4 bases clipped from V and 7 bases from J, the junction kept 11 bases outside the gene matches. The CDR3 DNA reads TGCGCCAGCAGCCGCGAGTTTTCGACAGGGGGAAATTCACCCCTCCACTTT. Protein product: CASSREFSTGGNSPLHF.

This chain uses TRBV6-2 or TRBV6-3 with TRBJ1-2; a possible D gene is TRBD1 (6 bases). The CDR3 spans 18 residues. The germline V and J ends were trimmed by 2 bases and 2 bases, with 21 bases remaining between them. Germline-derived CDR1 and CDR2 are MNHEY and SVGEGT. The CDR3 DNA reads TGTGCCAGCAGTTACGGTGAGACAGGCGTCGGGGAGAACTATGGCTACACCTTC. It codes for CASSYGETGVGENYGYTF.

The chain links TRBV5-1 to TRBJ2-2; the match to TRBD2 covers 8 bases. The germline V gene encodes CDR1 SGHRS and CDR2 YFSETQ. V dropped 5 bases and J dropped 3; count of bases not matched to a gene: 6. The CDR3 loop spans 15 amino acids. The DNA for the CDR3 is TGCGCCAGCAGATCCCTGCGGGAGGACACCGGGGAGCTGTTTTTT. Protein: CASRSLREDTGELFF.

CDR3 residues: CASSLGSDRALNYGYTF. CDR3 DNA sequence: TGTGCCAGCAGCTTAGGATCAGACAGGGCATTAAACTATGGCTACACCTTC. The rearrangement uses TRBV7-9 and TRBJ1-2; 7 nucleotides align to TRBD1. Germline values: CDR1 SEHNR, CDR2 FQNEAQ (reference sequence). After removal of 1 base from V and 2 bases from J, the junction contained 10 bases not matched to a gene. The length of the CDR3 is 17 residues. Combining the CDR3 with reference TRBV7-9 and TRBJ1-2 gives the whole variable domain DTGVSQNPRHKITKRGQNVTFRCDPISEHNRLYWYRQTLGQGPEFLTYFQNEAQLEKSRLLSDRFSAERPKGSFSTLEIQRTEQGDSAMYLCASSLGSDRALNYGYTFGSGTRLTVV.